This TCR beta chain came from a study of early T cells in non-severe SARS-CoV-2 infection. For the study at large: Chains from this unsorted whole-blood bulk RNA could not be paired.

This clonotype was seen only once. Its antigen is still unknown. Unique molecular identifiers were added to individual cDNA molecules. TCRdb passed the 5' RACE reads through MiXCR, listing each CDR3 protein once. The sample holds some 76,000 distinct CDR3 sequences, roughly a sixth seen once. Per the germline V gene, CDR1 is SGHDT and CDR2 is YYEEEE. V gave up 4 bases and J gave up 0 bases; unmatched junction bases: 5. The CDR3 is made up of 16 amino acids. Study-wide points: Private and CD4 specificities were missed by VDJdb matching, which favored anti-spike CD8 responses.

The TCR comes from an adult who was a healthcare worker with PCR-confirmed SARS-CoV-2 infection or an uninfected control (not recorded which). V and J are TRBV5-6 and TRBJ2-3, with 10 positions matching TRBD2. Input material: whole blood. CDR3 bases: TGTGCCAGCAGCCTCCGGACTAGCGGTAGCACAGATACGCAGTATTTT. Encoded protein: CASSLRTSGSTDTQYF.